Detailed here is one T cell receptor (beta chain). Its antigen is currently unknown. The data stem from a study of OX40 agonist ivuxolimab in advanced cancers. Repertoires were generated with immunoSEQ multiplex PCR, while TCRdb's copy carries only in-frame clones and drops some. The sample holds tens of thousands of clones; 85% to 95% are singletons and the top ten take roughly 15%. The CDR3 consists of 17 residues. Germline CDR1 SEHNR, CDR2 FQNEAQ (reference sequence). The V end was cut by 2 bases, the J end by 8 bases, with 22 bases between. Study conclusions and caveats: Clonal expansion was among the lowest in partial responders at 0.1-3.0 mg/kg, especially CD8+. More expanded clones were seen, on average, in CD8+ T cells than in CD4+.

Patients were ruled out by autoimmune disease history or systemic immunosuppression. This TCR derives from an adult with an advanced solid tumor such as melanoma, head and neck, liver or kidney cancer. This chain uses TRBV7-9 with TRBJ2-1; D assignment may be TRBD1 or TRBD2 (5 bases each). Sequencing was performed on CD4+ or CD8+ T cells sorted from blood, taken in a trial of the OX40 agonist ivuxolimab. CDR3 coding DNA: TGTGCCAGCAGCTTAACGGTCGGCGGCCCCGGGACGGATGAGCAGTTCTTC. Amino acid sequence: CASSLTVGGPGTDEQFF. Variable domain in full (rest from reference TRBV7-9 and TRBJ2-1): DTGVSQNPRHKITKRGQNVTFRCDPISEHNRLYWYRQTLGQGPEFLTYFQNEAQLEKSRLLSDRFSAERPKGSFSTLEIQRTEQGDSAMYLCASSLTVGGPGTDEQFFGPGTRLTVL.